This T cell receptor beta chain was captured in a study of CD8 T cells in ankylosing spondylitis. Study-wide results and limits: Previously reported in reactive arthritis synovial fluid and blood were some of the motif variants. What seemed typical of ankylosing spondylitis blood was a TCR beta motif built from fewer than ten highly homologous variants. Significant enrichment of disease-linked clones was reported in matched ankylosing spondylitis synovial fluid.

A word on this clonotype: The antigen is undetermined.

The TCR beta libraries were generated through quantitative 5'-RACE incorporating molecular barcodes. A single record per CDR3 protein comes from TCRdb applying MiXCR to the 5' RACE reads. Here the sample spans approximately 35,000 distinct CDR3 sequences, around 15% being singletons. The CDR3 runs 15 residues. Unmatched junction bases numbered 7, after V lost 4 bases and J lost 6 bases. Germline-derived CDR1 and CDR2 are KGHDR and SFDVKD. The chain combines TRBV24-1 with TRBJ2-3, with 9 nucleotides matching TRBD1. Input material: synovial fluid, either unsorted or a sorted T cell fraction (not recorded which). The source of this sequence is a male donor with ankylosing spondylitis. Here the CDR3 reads CATSEPGTGTDTQYF. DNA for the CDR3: TGTGCCACCAGTGAACCCGGGACAGGGACGGATACGCAGTATTTT.